Below are 19 T cell receptor beta chains sequenced from a single sample in a study of shared clonotypes between healthy human individuals (dated by TCRdb to the early 2020s). CD8 naive samples were obtained by positive selection for CCR7 among CD45RO-negative cells, yielding a CD45RA+CCR7+ population from which TemRA cells were excluded. Libraries were made using the immunoSEQ multiplex PCR assay. TCRdb mirrors the immuneACCESS table, restricted to in-frame sequences. Some clones are absent from its copies; in checked studies, under half trace to an unresolved V gene, and the reason for the others is unknown. The sample table contains about 2.1 million clones; only one count was recorded for approximately 92% of them. Clones ranked in the top ten supply approximately 1.7% of the sample. The sample comprised naive CD8+ T cells from PBMCs. The sample's cell subset or site label is to be understood as: CD45RA+CCR7+. The receptors shown here come from a man between 18 and 29 years old in good health. Some clones in this sample may be carry-over from other donors' samples.

V is TRBV6-6 and J is TRBJ2-7; 8 bases agree with TRBD2. Germline CDR1 is MNHNY and CDR2 is SVGAGI (reference sequence). The CDR3 length is 12 residues. J was trimmed by 2 bases and V by 8 bases; bases with no gene match: 2. CDR3 residues: CASRAGAYEQYF. The CDR3 DNA follows: TGTGCCAGCCGAGCGGGAGCCTACGAGCAGTACTTC.

The J gene is TRBJ2-1, the V gene TRBV7-9, with 11 bases aligning to TRBD2. From germline, CDR1 is SEHNR and CDR2 FQNEAQ (reference sequence). The trim removed 7 bases at V and 2 bases at J, leaving 13 bases unmatched. The CDR3 is made up of 18 amino acids. The CDR3 nucleotides are TGTGCCAGCAACCATATAGCGGGAGGGGCCCCTACCTACAATGAGCAGTTCTTC. It encodes CASNHIAGGAPTYNEQFF.

The gene calls are TRBV7-9 and TRBJ1-3, with 7 bases identical to TRBD1. The CDR3 length is 15 residues. CDR1 SEHNR and CDR2 FQNEAQ come from the germline V gene (reference sequence). The V segment lost 5 bases and the J segment 4 bases; nucleotides outside the gene matches: 8. As DNA, the CDR3 is TGTGCCAGCAGCCAACCTACAGGGGCCGGAAACACCATATATTTT. It specifies CASSQPTGAGNTIYF.

V usage is TRBV30 and J usage is TRBJ1-5; perhaps TRBD1 as D (5 bases). The CDR3 is 19 amino acids. The germline gives CDR1 GTSNPN, CDR2 SVGIG (reference sequence). V gave up 2 bases and J gave up 1 base, with 24 bases separating them. This CDR3 is CAWSLTRGRMALSNQPQHF. The DNA for the CDR3 is TGTGCCTGGAGTCTAACGAGGGGTAGAATGGCGTTGAGCAATCAGCCCCAGCATTTT.

The chain carries TRBV19 and TRBJ2-7; D is possibly TRBD1 or TRBD2 (6 bases each). The germline V and J ends were trimmed by 0 bases and 3 bases, with 21 bases remaining between them. There are 18 residues in the CDR3. In germline, CDR1 is LNHDA, CDR2 SQIVND (reference sequence). The CDR3 sequence is CASSIEPGARPPYYEQYF. Written as DNA, the CDR3 is TGTGCCAGTAGTATAGAGCCGGGGGCGCGACCTCCCTACTACGAGCAGTACTTC.

The J gene is TRBJ2-1, the V gene TRBV9, with 9 nucleotides matching TRBD1. This CDR3 comprises 15 residues. The trim removed 4 bases at V and 7 bases at J, leaving 9 bases unmatched. Germline V gene sequence: CDR1 SGDLS, CDR2 YYNGEE. The CDR3 bases are TGTGCCAGCAGCACCGGACAGGGGATTTTGAATGAGCAGTTCTTC. This translates into CASSTGQGILNEQFF.

The chain uses TRBV5-1 and TRBJ2-3, with 7 bases that match TRBD2. This CDR3 has 14 amino acids. Germline CDR1 and CDR2: SGHRS and YFSETQ. The junction had 9 bases not matched to a gene; V was cut back by 6 bases and J by 5 bases. The CDR3 protein is CASNPGGSLDTQYF. In DNA form, the CDR3 reads TGCGCCAGCAATCCTGGCGGGAGCTTAGATACGCAGTATTTT.

This rearrangement joins TRBV25-1 to TRBJ1-1; D possibly corresponds to TRBD1 (5 bases). Germline V CDR1 and CDR2: MGHDK, SYGVNS. The CDR3 loop spans 13 amino acids. V was trimmed by 6 bases and J by 8 bases, leaving 16 bases between them. The CDR3 DNA sequence: TGTGCCAGCAGCGGGACGACCTTAGGGGAAGCTTTCTTT. It encodes CASSGTTLGEAFF.

CDR3 in amino acids: CASSPLPSKGTDTQYF. The CDR3 DNA follows: TGTGCCAGCAGTCCCCTGCCCTCGAAAGGCACAGATACGCAGTATTTT. This sequence joins TRBV27 and TRBJ2-3; D not resolved. This CDR3 comprises 16 residues. Trimming left V 5 bases short and J 1 base short, with 16 bases between. Germline loops: CDR1 MNHEY, CDR2 SMNVEV (reference sequence).

The V and J genes are TRBV7-2 and TRBJ1-5, with D tentatively TRBD1 (5 bases). The CDR3 runs 19 residues. Germline values: CDR1 SGHTA, CDR2 FQGNSA. Trimming pared 0 bases from V and 1 base from J, leaving 19 bases between. The CDR3, as DNA: TGTGCCAGCAGCTTAGCCTCTAATATCAGGGTTCGGAGCAATCAGCCCCAGCATTTT. It yields the protein CASSLASNIRVRSNQPQHF.

This clone was recorded once. J is TRBJ2-1 and V is TRBV11-3; tentatively, D is TRBD1 (7 bases). CDR3 length: 17 residues. Germline lookup yields CDR1 SGHNT and CDR2 YENEEA. V gave up 4 bases and J gave up 8 bases, with 24 bases separating them. The CDR3 DNA follows: TGTGCCAGCAGCTCACCCGAGGGGGGCAGGGGGTCCCATGAGCAGTTCTTC. The encoded protein is CASSSPEGGRGSHEQFF. Using reference TRBV11-3 and TRBJ2-1 for the parts outside the CDR3, the full variable domain is EAGVVQSPRYKIIEKKQPVAFWCNPISGHNTLYWYLQNLGQGPELLIRYENEEAVDDSQLPKDRFSAERLKGVDSTLKIQPAELGDSAVYLCASSSPEGGRGSHEQFFGPGTRLTVL.

Only one count was recorded for this clone. This sequence joins TRBV10-3 and TRBJ2-7; the match to TRBD2 covers 8 bases. Germline V CDR1 and CDR2: ENHRY, SYGVKD. Trimming at V came to 2 bases and at J to 0 bases, leaving 12 bases not matched to a gene. The CDR3 length is 18 residues. The CDR3 loop is CAISEPPYRGGNSYEQYF. CDR3 coding DNA: TGTGCCATCAGTGAGCCCCCCTACCGGGGGGGAAACTCCTACGAGCAGTACTTC.

V usage is TRBV12-5 and J usage is TRBJ2-5, with no clear D. Germline-derived CDR1 and CDR2 are LGHNT and FRNRAP. This CDR3 region has 18 residues. Trimming removed 0 bases from V and 4 bases from J, with 21 bases in between. CDR3 amino acids: CASGLVLNTVNAPETQYF. CDR3 DNA sequence: TGTGCTAGTGGTTTGGTGCTTAATACCGTTAACGCCCCAGAGACCCAGTACTTC.

Concerning this clone: This CDR3 is also generated by other DNA sequences in the sample. The V and J genes are TRBV7-9 and TRBJ2-1; D not resolved. V was shortened by 0 bases and J by 10 bases, with 7 bases between the two germline ends. The CDR3 length is 12 residues. Germline V gene data show CDR1 as SEHNR and CDR2 as FQNEAQ (reference sequence). CDR3 DNA: TGTGCCAGCAGCTTAGCCGTGGCGGAGCAGTTCTTC. Translating it yields CASSLAVAEQFF.

A single count supports this clone. The chain uses TRBV7-9 and TRBJ2-5, with D possibly called TRBD1 or TRBD2 (6 bases each). Germline lookup yields CDR1 SEHNR and CDR2 FQNEAQ (reference sequence). The CDR3 is 14 amino acids. V was trimmed by 4 bases and J by 13 bases, leaving 22 bases between them. CDR3 protein: CASSSHRVGGFWYF. The CDR3 DNA reads as TGTGCCAGCAGCTCCCACCGGGTCGGGGGCTTTTGGTACTTC.

CDR3 residues: CASSLFWLAGGQYEQYF. The CDR3 nucleotides read TGTGCCAGCAGTTTATTTTGGCTAGCGGGAGGGCAGTACGAGCAGTACTTC. The V and J genes are TRBV27 and TRBJ2-7; 12 bases fit TRBD2. Germline CDR1 and CDR2: MNHEY and SMNVEV (reference sequence). With V trimmed by 1 base and J by 4 bases, 8 bases remained unmatched. This CDR3 contains 17 residues.

The rearrangement links TRBV14 to TRBJ2-7; 13 bases map to TRBD2. Germline V gene lookup returns CDR1 SGHDN and CDR2 FVKESK. Germline trimming cut 4 bases from V and 6 bases from J; bases unmatched to any gene: 6. This CDR3 contains 15 residues. The CDR3 nucleotides are TGTGCCAGCAGCCCGCCGGGACTAGCGGGATTCGAGCAGTACTTC. Its translation: CASSPPGLAGFEQYF.

In its sample, this clone was seen a few times. The rearrangement uses TRBV11-3 and TRBJ1-1, with a tentative D call TRBD1 (5 bases). The CDR3 extends over 13 amino acids. CDR1 is SGHNT and CDR2 is YENEEA in the germline V gene. The V end was cut by 4 bases, the J end by 4 bases, with 10 bases between. The CDR3 nucleotides are TGTGCCAGCAGCTCCCGGGACGGCACTGAAGCTTTCTTT. This translates into CASSSRDGTEAFF.

The chain carries TRBV7-9 and TRBJ2-5; the D call may be TRBD1 or TRBD2 (5 bases each). Germline loops: CDR1 SEHNR, CDR2 FQNEAQ (reference sequence). V was clipped by 5 bases and J by 5 bases, with 27 bases between them. The CDR3 is 18 amino acids. The CDR3: CASSQPRDPGRERETQYF. The DNA for the CDR3 is TGTGCCAGCAGCCAACCCCGGGACCCAGGGAGAGAAAGGGAGACCCAGTACTTC.